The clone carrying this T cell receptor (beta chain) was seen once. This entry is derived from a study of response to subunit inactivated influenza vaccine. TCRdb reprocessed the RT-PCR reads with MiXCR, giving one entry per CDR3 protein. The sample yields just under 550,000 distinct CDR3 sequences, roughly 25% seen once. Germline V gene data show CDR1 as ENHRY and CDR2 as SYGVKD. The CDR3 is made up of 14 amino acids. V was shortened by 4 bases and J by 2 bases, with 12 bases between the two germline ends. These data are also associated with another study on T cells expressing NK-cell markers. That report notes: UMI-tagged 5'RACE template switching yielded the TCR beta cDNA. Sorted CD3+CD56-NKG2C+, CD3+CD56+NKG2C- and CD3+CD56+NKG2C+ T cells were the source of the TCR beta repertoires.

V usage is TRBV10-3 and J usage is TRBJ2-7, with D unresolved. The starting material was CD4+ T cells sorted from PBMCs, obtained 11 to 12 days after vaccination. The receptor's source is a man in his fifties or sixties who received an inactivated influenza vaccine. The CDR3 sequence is CAISVTTDAYEQYF. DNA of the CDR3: TGTGCCATCAGTGTGACAACCGATGCCTACGAGCAGTACTTC.